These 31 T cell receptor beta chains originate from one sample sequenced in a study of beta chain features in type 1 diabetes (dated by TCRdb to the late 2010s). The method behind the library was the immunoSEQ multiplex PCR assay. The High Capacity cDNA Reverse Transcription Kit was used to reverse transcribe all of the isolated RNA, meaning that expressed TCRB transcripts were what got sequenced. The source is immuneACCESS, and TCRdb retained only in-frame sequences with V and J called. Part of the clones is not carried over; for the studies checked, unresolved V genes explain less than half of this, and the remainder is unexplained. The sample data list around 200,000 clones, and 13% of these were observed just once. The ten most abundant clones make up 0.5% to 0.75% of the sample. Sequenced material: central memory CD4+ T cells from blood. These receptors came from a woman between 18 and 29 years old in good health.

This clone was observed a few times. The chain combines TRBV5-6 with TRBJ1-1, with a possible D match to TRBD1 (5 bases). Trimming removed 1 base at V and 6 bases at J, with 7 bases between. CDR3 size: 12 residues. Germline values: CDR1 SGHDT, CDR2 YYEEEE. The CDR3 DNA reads TGTGCCAGCAGCTTGCTAGGGGCTGAAGCTTTCTTT. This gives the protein CASSLLGAEAFF.

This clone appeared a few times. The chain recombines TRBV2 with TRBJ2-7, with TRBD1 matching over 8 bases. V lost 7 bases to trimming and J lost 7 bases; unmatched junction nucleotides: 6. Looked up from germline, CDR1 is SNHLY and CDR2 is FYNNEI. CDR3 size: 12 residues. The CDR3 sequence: CASTWTGFEQYF. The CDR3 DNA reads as TGTGCCAGCACCTGGACAGGGTTTGAGCAGTACTTC.

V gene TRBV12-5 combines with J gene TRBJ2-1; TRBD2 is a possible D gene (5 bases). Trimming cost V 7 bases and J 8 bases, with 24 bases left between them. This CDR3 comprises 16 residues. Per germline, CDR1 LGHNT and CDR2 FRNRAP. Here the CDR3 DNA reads TGTGCTAGTGTCCATCCCAAATTGTTGAGGGCCCATGAGCAGTTCTTC. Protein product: CASVHPKLLRAHEQFF.

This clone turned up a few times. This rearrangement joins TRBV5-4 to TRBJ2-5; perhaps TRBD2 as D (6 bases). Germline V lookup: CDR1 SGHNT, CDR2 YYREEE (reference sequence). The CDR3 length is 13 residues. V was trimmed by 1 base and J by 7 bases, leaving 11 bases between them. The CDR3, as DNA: TGTGCCAGCAGCTTGTGGGGGGTGTGGACCCAGTACTTC. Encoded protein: CASSLWGVWTQYF.

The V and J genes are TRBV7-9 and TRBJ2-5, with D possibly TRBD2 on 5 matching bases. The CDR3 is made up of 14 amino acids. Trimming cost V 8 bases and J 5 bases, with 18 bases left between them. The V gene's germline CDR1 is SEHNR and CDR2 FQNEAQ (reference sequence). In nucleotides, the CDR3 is TGTGCCAGCCTACAGAGAGGGAGTGGGGAGACCCAGTACTTC. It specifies CASLQRGSGETQYF. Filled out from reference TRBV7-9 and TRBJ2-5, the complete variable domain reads DTGVSQNPRHKITKRGQNVTFRCDPISEHNRLYWYRQTLGQGPEFLTYFQNEAQLEKSRLLSDRFSAERPKGSFSTLEIQRTEQGDSAMYLCASLQRGSGETQYFGPGTRLLVL.

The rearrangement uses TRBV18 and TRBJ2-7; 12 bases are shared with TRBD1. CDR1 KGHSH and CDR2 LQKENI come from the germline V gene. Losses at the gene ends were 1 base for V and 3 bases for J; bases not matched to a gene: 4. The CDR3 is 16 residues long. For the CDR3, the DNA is TGTGCCAGCTCACCACGGGGGACAGGGGGCCTCTACGAGCAGTACTTC. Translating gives CASSPRGTGGLYEQYF. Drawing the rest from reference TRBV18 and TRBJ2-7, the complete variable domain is NAGVMQNPRHLVRRRGQEARLRCSPMKGHSHVYWYRQLPEEGLKFMVYLQKENIIDESGMPKERFSAEFPKEGPSILRIQQVVRGDSAAYFCASSPRGTGGLYEQYFGPGTRLTVT.

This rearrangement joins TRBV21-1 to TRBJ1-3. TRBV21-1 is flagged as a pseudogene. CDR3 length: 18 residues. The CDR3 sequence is CASSKDQAGGASGNTIYF. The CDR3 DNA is TGTGCCAGCAGCAAAGACCAAGCGGGGGGCGCCTCTGGAAACACCATATATTTT.

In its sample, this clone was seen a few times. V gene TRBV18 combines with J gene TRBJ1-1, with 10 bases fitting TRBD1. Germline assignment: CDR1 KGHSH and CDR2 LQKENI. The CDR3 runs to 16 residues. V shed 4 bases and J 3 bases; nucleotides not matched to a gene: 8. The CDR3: CASSHRQGAEDTEAFF. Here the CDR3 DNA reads TGTGCCAGCTCACACCGACAGGGGGCTGAGGACACTGAAGCTTTCTTT.

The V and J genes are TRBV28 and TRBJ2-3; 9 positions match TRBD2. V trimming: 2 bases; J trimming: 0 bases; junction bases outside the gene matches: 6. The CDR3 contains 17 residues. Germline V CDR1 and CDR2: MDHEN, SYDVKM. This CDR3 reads CASSLMAGGVSTDTQYF. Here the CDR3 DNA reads TGTGCCAGCAGTTTAATGGCGGGAGGGGTTAGCACAGATACGCAGTATTTT.

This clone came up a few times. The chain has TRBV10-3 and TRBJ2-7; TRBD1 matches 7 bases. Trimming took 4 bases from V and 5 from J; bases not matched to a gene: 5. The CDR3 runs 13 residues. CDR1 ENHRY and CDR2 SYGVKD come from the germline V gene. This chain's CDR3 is CAISVKGAHEQYF. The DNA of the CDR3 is TGTGCCATCAGTGTAAAGGGGGCCCACGAGCAGTACTTC.

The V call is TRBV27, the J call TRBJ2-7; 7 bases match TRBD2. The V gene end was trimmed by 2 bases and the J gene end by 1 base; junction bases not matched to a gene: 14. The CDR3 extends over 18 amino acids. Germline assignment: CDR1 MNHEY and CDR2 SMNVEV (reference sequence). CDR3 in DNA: TGTGCCAGCAGTTTACCGACCCTTAGGACTAGTCCATCCTACGAGCAGTACTTC. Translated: CASSLPTLRTSPSYEQYF.

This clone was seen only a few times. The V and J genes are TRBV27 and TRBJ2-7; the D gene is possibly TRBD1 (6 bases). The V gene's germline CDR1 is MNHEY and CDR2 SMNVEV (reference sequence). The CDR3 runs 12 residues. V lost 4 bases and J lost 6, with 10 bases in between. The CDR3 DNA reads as TGTGCCAGCAGTTCAATCAGGGGCGAGCAGTACTTC. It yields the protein CASSSIRGEQYF.

The CDR3 coding sequence is TGTGCCAGCAGCGACACGGGTTTAGGGAGGAATGAGCAGTTCTTC. Its protein product is CASSDTGLGRNEQFF. The chain couples TRBV7-9 to TRBJ2-1; D perhaps matches TRBD2 (6 bases). This CDR3 has 15 amino acids. CDR1 and CDR2 from the germline V gene are SEHNR and FQNEAQ (reference sequence). V was trimmed by 5 bases and J by 7 bases, leaving 18 bases between them. Together with reference TRBV7-9 and TRBJ2-1, the CDR3 gives the full variable domain: DTGVSQNPRHKITKRGQNVTFRCDPISEHNRLYWYRQTLGQGPEFLTYFQNEAQLEKSRLLSDRFSAERPKGSFSTLEIQRTEQGDSAMYLCASSDTGLGRNEQFFGPGTRLTVL.

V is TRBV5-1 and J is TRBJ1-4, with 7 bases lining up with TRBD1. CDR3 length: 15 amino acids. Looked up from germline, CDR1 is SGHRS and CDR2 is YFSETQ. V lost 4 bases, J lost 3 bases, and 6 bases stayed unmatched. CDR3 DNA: TGCGCCAGCAGCCTTGGGACAGTCCCTAATGAAAAACTGTTTTTT. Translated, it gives CASSLGTVPNEKLFF. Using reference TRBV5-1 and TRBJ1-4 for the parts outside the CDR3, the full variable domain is KAGVTQTPRYLIKTRGQQVTLSCSPISGHRSVSWYQQTPGQGLQFLFEYFSETQRNKGNFPGRFSGRQFSNSRSEMNVSTLELGDSALYLCASSLGTVPNEKLFFGSGTQLSVL.

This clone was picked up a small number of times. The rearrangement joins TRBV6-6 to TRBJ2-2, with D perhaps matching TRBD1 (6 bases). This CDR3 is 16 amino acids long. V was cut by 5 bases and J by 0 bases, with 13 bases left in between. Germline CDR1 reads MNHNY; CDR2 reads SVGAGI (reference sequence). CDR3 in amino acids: CASSRQVLPNTGELFF. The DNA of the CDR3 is TGTGCCAGCAGTAGACAGGTCCTACCGAACACCGGGGAGCTGTTTTTT.

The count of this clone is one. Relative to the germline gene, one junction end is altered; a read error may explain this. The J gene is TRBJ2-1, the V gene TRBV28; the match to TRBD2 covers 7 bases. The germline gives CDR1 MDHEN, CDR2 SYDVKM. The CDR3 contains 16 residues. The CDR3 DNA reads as TGTGCCAGCACCTATACGGGAGGCGGCTCCAACAATGAGCAGTTCTTC. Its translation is CASTYTGGGSNNEQFF. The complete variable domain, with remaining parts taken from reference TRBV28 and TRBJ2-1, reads DVKVTQSSRYLVKRTGEKVFLECVQDMDHENMFWYRQDPGLGLRLIYFSYDVKMKEKGDIPEGYSVSREKKERFSLILESASTNQTSMYLCASTYTGGGSNNEQFFGPGTRLTVL.

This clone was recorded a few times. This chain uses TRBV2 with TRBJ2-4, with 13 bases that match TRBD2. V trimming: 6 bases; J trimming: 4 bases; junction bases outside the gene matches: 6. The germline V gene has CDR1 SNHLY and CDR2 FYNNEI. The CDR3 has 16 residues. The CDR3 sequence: CASSPTSGGGKNIQYF. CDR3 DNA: TGTGCCAGCAGCCCCACTAGCGGGGGGGGGAAAAACATTCAGTACTTC.

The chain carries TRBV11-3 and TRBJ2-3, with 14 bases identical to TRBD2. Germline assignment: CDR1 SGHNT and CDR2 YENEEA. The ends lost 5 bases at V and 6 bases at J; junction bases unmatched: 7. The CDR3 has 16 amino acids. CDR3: CASSPAGTSGSDTQYF. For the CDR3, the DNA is TGTGCCAGCAGCCCAGCGGGGACTAGCGGGAGTGATACGCAGTATTTT.

The chain's CDR3 is CASSLGGAGGYTF. The CDR3 nucleotides read TGTGCCAGCAGTTTAGGGGGGGCGGGTGGCTACACCTTC. The chain is built from TRBV28 and TRBJ1-2, with D perhaps TRBD1 (6 bases). Deletions cut 2 bases from V and 7 bases from J, with 11 bases between. CDR1 is MDHEN, CDR2 SYDVKM, per germline. This CDR3 is built from 13 residues.

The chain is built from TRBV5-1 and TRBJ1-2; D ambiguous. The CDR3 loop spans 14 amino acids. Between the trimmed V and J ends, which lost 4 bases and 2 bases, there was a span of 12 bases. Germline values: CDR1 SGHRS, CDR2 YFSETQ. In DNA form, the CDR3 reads TGCGCCAGCAGCCCCGTCGCGGCCAACTATGGCTACACCTTC. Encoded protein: CASSPVAANYGYTF.

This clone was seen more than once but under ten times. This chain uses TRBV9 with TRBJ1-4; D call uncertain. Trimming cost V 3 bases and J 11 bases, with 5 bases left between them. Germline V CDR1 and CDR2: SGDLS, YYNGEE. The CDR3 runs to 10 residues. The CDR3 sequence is CASSAGKLFF. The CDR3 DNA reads TGTGCCAGCAGCGCCGGTAAACTGTTTTTT.

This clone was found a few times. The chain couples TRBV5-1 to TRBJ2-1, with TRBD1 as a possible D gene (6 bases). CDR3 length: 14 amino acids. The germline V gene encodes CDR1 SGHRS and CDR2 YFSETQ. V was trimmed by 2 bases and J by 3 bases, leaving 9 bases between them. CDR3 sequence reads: CASSFLTGYNEQFF. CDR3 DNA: TGCGCCAGCAGCTTTTTGACAGGCTACAATGAGCAGTTCTTC.

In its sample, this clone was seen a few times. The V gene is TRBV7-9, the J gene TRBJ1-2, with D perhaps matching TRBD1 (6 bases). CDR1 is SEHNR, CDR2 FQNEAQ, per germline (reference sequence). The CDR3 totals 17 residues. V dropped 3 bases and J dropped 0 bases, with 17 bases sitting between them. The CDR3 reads CASSFGFRQASNYGYTF. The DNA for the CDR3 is TGTGCCAGCAGCTTTGGGTTTCGACAGGCCTCTAACTATGGCTACACCTTC.

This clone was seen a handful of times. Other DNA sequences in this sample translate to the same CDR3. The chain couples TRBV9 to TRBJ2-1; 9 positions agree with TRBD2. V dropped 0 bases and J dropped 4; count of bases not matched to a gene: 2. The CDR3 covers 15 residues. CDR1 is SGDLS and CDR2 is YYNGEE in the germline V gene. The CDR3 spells CASSVDSGRYNEQFF. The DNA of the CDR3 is TGTGCCAGCAGCGTAGACAGCGGGAGGTACAATGAGCAGTTCTTC. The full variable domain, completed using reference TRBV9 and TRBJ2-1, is DSGVTQTPKHLITATGQRVTLRCSPRSGDLSVYWYQQSLDQGLQFLIQYYNGEERAKGNILERFSAQQFPDLHSELNLSSLELGDSALYFCASSVDSGRYNEQFFGPGTRLTVL.

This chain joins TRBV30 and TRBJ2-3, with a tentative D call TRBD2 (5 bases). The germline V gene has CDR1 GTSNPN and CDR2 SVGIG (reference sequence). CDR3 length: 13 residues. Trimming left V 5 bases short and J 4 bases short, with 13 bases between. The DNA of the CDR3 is TGTGCCTGGGGCGCCGGGGTGCCAGATACGCAGTATTTT. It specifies CAWGAGVPDTQYF.

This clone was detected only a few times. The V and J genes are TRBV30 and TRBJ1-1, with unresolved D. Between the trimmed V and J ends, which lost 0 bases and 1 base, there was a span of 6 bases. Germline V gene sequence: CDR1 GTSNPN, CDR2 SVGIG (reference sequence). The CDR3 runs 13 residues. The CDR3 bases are TGTGCCTGGAGTGTACGGAGGAACACTGAAGCTTTCTTT. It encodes CAWSVRRNTEAFF. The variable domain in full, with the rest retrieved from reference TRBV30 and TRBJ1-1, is SQTIHQWPATLVQPVGSPLSLECTVEGTSNPNLYWYRQAAGRGLQLLFYSVGIGQISSEVPQNLSASRPQDRQFILSSKKLLLSDSGFYLCAWSVRRNTEAFFGQGTRLTVV.

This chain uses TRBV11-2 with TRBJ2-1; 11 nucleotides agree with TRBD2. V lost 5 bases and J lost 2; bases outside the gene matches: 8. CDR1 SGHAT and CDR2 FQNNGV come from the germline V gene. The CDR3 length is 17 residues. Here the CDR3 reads CASSPPEGLAAYNEQFF. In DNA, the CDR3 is TGTGCCAGCAGCCCCCCGGAGGGACTAGCGGCCTACAATGAGCAGTTCTTC.

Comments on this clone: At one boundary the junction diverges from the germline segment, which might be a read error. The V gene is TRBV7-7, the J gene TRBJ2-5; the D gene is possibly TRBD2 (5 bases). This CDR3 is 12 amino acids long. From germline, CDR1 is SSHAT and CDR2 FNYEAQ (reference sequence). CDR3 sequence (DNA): TGTGCTAGCAGCCCCGGGGAAAAGACCCAGTACTTC. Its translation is CASSPGEKTQYF.

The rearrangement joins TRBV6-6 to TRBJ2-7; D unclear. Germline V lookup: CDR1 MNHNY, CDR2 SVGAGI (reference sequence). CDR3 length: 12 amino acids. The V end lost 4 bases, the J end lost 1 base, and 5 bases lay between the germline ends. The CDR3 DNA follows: TGTGCCAGCAGTTCCCCATCCTACGAGCAGTACTTC. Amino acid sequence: CASSSPSYEQYF.

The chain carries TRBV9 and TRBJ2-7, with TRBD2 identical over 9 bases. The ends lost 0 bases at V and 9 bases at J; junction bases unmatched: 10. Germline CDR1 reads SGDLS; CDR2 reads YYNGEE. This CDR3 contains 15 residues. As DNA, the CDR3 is TGTGCCAGCAGCGTAGGCGGGACTAGCATCTTCGGGCAGTACTTC. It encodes CASSVGGTSIFGQYF.

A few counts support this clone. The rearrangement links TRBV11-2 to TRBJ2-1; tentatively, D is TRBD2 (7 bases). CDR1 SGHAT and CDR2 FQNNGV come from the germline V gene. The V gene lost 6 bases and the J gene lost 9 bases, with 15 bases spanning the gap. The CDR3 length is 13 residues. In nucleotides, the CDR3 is TGTGCCAGCAGTAGGGGGGGACGGGGTGAGCAGTTCTTC. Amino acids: CASSRGGRGEQFF. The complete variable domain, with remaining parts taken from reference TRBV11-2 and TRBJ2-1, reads EAGVAQSPRYKIIEKRQSVAFWCNPISGHATLYWYQQILGQGPKLLIQFQNNGVVDDSQLPKDRFSAERLKGVDSTLKIQPAKLEDSAVYLCASSRGGRGEQFFGPGTRLTVL.